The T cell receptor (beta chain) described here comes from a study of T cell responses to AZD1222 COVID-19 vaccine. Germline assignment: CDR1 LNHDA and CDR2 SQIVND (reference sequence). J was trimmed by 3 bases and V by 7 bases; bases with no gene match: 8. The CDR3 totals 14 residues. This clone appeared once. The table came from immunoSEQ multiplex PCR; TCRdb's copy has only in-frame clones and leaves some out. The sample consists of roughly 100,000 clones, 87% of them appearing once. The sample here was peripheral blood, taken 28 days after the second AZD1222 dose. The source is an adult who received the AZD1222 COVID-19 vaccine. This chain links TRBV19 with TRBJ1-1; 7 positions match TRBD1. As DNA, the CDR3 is TGTGCCAGTATACCGGACAGGAGTCACACTGAAGCTTTCTTT. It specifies CASIPDRSHTEAFF. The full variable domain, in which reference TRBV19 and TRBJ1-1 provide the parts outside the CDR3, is DGGITQSPKYLFRKEGQNVTLSCEQNLNHDAMYWYRQDPGQGLRLIYYSQIVNDFQKGDIAEGYSVSREKKESFPLTVTSAQKNPTAFYLCASIPDRSHTEAFFGQGTRLTVV.